The rows below give T cell receptor beta chains drawn from one sample of a study of Graves' ophthalmopathy and Graves' hyperthyroidism. MiXCR, run by TCRdb on the multiplex PCR reads, gives a single entry per CDR3 protein. This table holds 300,000 or so distinct CDR3 sequences, roughly 16% found once. The sample taken for sequencing was peripheral blood. These receptors all come from an adult man with Graves' ophthalmopathy. Both conserved end residues are part of each CDR3. Each record gives: CDR3 DNA, CDR3 protein, V gene, clone size, J gene, D gene. The D gene is left open where the match is weak. Size tells how often a clone was seen (once, few, many) or the class of an expanded clone, and some rows leave it out.

DNA: TGTGCCAGCAGCTTAGCGGTTTGGGACAGCTATAATTCACCCCTCCACTTT; CDR3: CASSLAVWDSYNSPLHF; V: TRBV7-2; size: many; J: TRBJ1-6; D: TRBD1
DNA: TGCGCCAGCAGCCAAGATTTGCGGGGGGGCAAAGAGACCCAGTACTTC; CDR3: CASSQDLRGGKETQYF; V: TRBV4-3; size: many; J: TRBJ2-5; D: TRBD2
DNA: TGTGCCAGCAGCCAAGATAATGCCGACGAGCAGTACTTC; CDR3: CASSQDNADEQYF; V: TRBV4-2; size: few; J: TRBJ2-7; D: .
DNA: TGTGCCACCAGCAGGACTAGCGGGGGGTATCAAGAGACCCAGTACTTC; CDR3: CATSRTSGGYQETQYF; V: TRBV15; size: many; J: TRBJ2-5; D: TRBD2
DNA: TGTGCCAGCAGCTTACTCGGAAAAGGGGGCGCGAATGGCTACACCTTC; CDR3: CASSLLGKGGANGYTF; V: TRBV7-8; size: many; J: TRBJ1-2; D: TRBD1
DNA: TGTGCCTGGAGTGTCCAACCTTCCACCACCATATATTTT; CDR3: CAWSVQPSTTIYF; V: TRBV30; size: many; J: TRBJ1-3; D: .
DNA: TGCGCCAGCAGCCAAGAAACAGGGAGGGCTTTCTTT; CDR3: CASSQETGRAFF; V: TRBV4-3; size: many; J: TRBJ1-1; D: .
DNA: TGCGCCAGCAGCTCCCTTGGGCTGAGTAACACCGGGGAGCTGTTTTTT; CDR3: CASSSLGLSNTGELFF; V: TRBV4-1; size: many; J: TRBJ2-2; D: .
DNA: TGCAGTGTTAGCGGGAGATCCGCGGGGACCCAGTACTTC; CDR3: CSVSGRSAGTQYF; V: TRBV20-1; size: many; J: TRBJ2-5; D: TRBD2
DNA: TGTGCCATCAGTGAGACTGGCGGCACTGAAGCTTTCTTT; CDR3: CAISETGGTEAFF; V: TRBV10-3; size: many; J: TRBJ1-1; D: .
DNA: TGCGCCAGCAGCTTGACCAGGGGAAGCACCGGGGAGCTGTTTTTT; CDR3: CASSLTRGSTGELFF; V: TRBV5-1; size: many; J: TRBJ2-2; D: .
DNA: TGTGCCAGCAGCTTAGACCAAATGCTGGGAGAGACCCAGTACTTC; CDR3: CASSLDQMLGETQYF; V: TRBV11-2; size: many; J: TRBJ2-5; D: .
DNA: TGCGCCAGCAGCCCCTCCGGGACAGGGAACACTGAAGCTTTCTTT; CDR3: CASSPSGTGNTEAFF; V: TRBV5-1; size: many; J: TRBJ1-1; D: TRBD1
DNA: TGTGCCAGCAGAACACAGGGGAGACAGGCCTATGGCTACACCTTC; CDR3: CASRTQGRQAYGYTF; V: TRBV28; size: many; J: TRBJ1-2; D: TRBD1
DNA: TGTGCCAGCAGTCTTCTAATGGACAGGGCGAGGAGTGGCTACACCTTC; CDR3: CASSLLMDRARSGYTF; V: TRBV27; size: many; J: TRBJ1-2; D: TRBD1
DNA: TGTGCCAGCAGCGGACGGACAGGGCGGGGCTACACCTTC; CDR3: CASSGRTGRGYTF; V: TRBV9; size: many; J: TRBJ1-2; D: TRBD1
DNA: TGTGCCAGCAGCACTACGGGAAGTAACACTGAAGCTTTCTTT; CDR3: CASSTTGSNTEAFF; V: TRBV7-3; size: many; J: TRBJ1-1; D: .
DNA: TGTGCCAGCATCGGGGGAGGTACCTACGAGCAGTACTTC; CDR3: CASIGGGTYEQYF; V: TRBV2; size: few; J: TRBJ2-7; D: .
DNA: TGTGCCACCAGCAGATCGGGTGGCAGGACCGCCTTT; CDR3: CATSRSGGRTAF; V: TRBV15; size: .; J: TRBJ1-1; D: .
DNA: TGCAGTGCTAGAGATACTTTGGCAGGGGGCCGCCGGGACTATGGCTACACCTTC; CDR3: CSARDTLAGGRRDYGYTF; V: TRBV20-1; size: many; J: TRBJ1-2; D: TRBD1
DNA: TGTGCCAGCACTGAGGTGGGGAATAAAAGGGGTGAGCAGTTCTTC; CDR3: CASTEVGNKRGEQFF; V: TRBV2; size: many; J: TRBJ2-1; D: .
DNA: TGTGCCAGCAGTTTGGAGGTCGGGGAGCTGTTTTTT; CDR3: CASSLEVGELFF; V: TRBV28; size: many; J: TRBJ2-2; D: .
DNA: TGTGCCTGGAGTGTAGGTTGGAACACTGAAGCTTTCTTT; CDR3: CAWSVGWNTEAFF; V: TRBV30; size: .; J: TRBJ1-1; D: .
DNA: TGTGCCAGCAGTTTAGGACAGGGGGGGGTAGCCAAAAACATTCAGTACTTC; CDR3: CASSLGQGGVAKNIQYF; V: TRBV12-3/TRBV12-4; size: many; J: TRBJ2-4; D: TRBD1
DNA: TGTGCCAGCAGCCCGGGACTAGCGGGGCGGCGGAACACCGGGGAGCTGTTTTTT; CDR3: CASSPGLAGRRNTGELFF; V: TRBV11-2; size: many; J: TRBJ2-2; D: TRBD2
DNA: TGCGCCAGCAGCCCCTATCCCTCGCCTCCGTACCAAGAGACCCAGTACTTC; CDR3: CASSPYPSPPYQETQYF; V: TRBV4-1; size: .; J: TRBJ2-5; D: .
DNA: TGTGCCAGCAGCTTAACTGGGGTGGGACTAGCGCCCCACGAGCAGTACTTC; CDR3: CASSLTGVGLAPHEQYF; V: TRBV7-8; size: many; J: TRBJ2-7; D: TRBD2
DNA: TGTGCCAGCAGTTTAGCCCTTGTGACGGGAGGTGGTCTCGAGCAGTACTTC; CDR3: CASSLALVTGGGLEQYF; V: TRBV12-3/TRBV12-4; size: .; J: TRBJ2-7; D: TRBD2
DNA: TGTGCCAGCAGTTGGAGCGGGATATACTTATACGAGCAGTACTTC; CDR3: CASSWSGIYLYEQYF; V: TRBV12-3/TRBV12-4; size: many; J: TRBJ2-7; D: TRBD2
DNA: TGTGCCAGCAGCTTAGGAGGGCAGGGGGCCCATCAGCCCCAGCATTTT; CDR3: CASSLGGQGAHQPQHF; V: TRBV11-2; size: .; J: TRBJ1-5; D: TRBD1
DNA: TGTGCCAGCAGCCGCTTCCTGAGTGGGACCTACGAGCAGTACTTC; CDR3: CASSRFLSGTYEQYF; V: TRBV6-5; size: many; J: TRBJ2-7; D: .
DNA: TGTGCCAGCAGCTTACTCGAGCGAACTAACTATGGCTACACCTTC; CDR3: CASSLLERTNYGYTF; V: TRBV7-8; size: many; J: TRBJ1-2; D: .
DNA: TGTGCCAGCAGTTACCCGGCCGGGAGCTCCTACGAGCAGTACTTC; CDR3: CASSYPAGSSYEQYF; V: TRBV6-5; size: many; J: TRBJ2-7; D: .
DNA: TGTGCCAGCGCGGGTGAGAGGGGGCTCTATGGCTACACCTTC; CDR3: CASAGERGLYGYTF; V: TRBV6-5; size: many; J: TRBJ1-2; D: TRBD1
DNA: TGTGCCAGCAGTGAAGACGTCCAGGGCTGGGGTGGCTACACCTTC; CDR3: CASSEDVQGWGGYTF; V: TRBV2; size: many; J: TRBJ1-2; D: .
DNA: TGCAGTGCTAGTGATAACAGGGGGAGAGAGACCCAGTACTTC; CDR3: CSASDNRGRETQYF; V: TRBV20-1; size: many; J: TRBJ2-5; D: TRBD1
DNA: TGCAGCGTTCGTTTAGGGGACAGGGGACTCTACGAGCAGTACTTC; CDR3: CSVRLGDRGLYEQYF; V: TRBV29-1; size: .; J: TRBJ2-7; D: TRBD1